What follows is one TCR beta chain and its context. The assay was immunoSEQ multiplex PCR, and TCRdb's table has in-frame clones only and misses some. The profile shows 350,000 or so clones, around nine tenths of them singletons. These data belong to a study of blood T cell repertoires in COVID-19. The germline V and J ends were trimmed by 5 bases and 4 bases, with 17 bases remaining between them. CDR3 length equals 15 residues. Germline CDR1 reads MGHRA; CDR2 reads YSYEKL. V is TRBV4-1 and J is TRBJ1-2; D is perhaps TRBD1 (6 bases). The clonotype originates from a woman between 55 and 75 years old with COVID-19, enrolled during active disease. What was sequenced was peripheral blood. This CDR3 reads CASSTGQPKPYGYTF. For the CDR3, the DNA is TGCGCCAGCAGCACCGGACAGCCTAAACCCTATGGCTACACCTTC.